One sample yielded the 20 T cell receptor beta chains listed below, sequenced in a study of shared clonotypes between healthy human individuals. Repertoires were generated with immunoSEQ multiplex PCR, while TCRdb's copy carries only in-frame clones and drops some. The repertoire has hundreds of thousands of clones, roughly 96% of them found once; the top ten carry 0.11%. In the naive CD8 group, cells lacked CD45RO and were positively selected for CCR7, so terminally differentiated effector memory CD45RA+ cells were left out. The material sequenced was naive CD8+ T cells sorted from blood. These receptor sequences come from a woman aged 25 to 45 in good health.

The chain links TRBV15 to TRBJ1-5; a possible D gene is TRBD1 (5 bases). Per the germline V gene, CDR1 is LNHNV and CDR2 is YYDKDF (reference sequence). The CDR3 loop spans 16 amino acids. V gave up 0 bases and J gave up 2 bases, with 11 bases separating them. DNA for the CDR3: TGTGCCACCAGCAGAGATCCGGGAGGGGGCAATCAGCCCCAGCATTTT. It specifies CATSRDPGGGNQPQHF. The full variable domain, rest sourced from reference TRBV15 and TRBJ1-5, is DAMVIQNPRYQVTQFGKPVTLSCSQTLNHNVMYWYQQKSSQAPKLLFHYYDKDFNNEADTPDNFQSRRPNTSFCFLDIRSPGLGDTAMYLCATSRDPGGGNQPQHFGDGTRLSIL.

The J gene is TRBJ2-5, the V gene TRBV19; 12 bases agree with TRBD2. Germline V gene data show CDR1 as LNHDA and CDR2 as SQIVND (reference sequence). This CDR3 comprises 16 residues. Trimming at V came to 5 bases and at J to 5 bases, leaving 9 bases not matched to a gene. CDR3 nucleotides: TGTGCCAGTAGTCCGTGGACTAGCGGGGAATCGGAGACCCAGTACTTC. Its protein is CASSPWTSGESETQYF.

DNA of the CDR3: TGTGCCAGCGGGGGGCGAGGCAGCAGCTTCGTCGAGCAGTACTTC. Protein sequence: CASGGRGSSFVEQYF. The chain recombines TRBV11-2 with TRBJ2-7, with D perhaps TRBD1 or TRBD2 (6 bases each). CDR3 length: 15 amino acids. Trimming took off 8 bases at V and 6 bases at J, with 23 bases between the two ends. Germline CDR1 is SGHAT and CDR2 is FQNNGV.

A note on this clone: This same CDR3 is encoded by further DNA sequences in the sample. The CDR3: CASSVSGSSYNEQFF. For the CDR3, the DNA is TGTGCCAGCAGCGTATCAGGAAGCTCCTACAATGAGCAGTTCTTC. The chain couples TRBV9 to TRBJ2-1; no clear D gene. This CDR3 is built from 15 residues. Trimming took off 1 base at V and 0 bases at J, with 8 bases between the two ends. Germline-derived CDR1 and CDR2 are SGDLS and YYNGEE.

The chain has TRBV28 and TRBJ2-1, with 7 bases matching TRBD1. The CDR3 spans 15 residues. Trimming at V came to 6 bases and at J to 7 bases, leaving 12 bases not matched to a gene. Germline CDR1 MDHEN, CDR2 SYDVKM. CDR3: CASRIRNRGWNEQFF. For the CDR3, the DNA is TGTGCCAGCAGGATAAGAAACAGGGGTTGGAATGAGCAGTTCTTC.

The chain uses TRBV29-1 and TRBJ2-5; TRBD2 might be the D (5 bases). V was trimmed by 8 bases and J by 3 bases, leaving 10 bases between them. This CDR3 has 11 residues. Germline CDR1 reads SQVTM; CDR2 reads ANQGSEA. CDR3 sequence reads: CSLGLEETQYF. The CDR3 nucleotides read TGCAGCTTAGGACTCGAAGAGACCCAGTACTTC.

Turning to this clone: The same CDR3 can be traced to other DNA sequences in this sample. The V gene is TRBV10-2, the J gene TRBJ2-1; no clear D. The length of the CDR3 is 11 residues. Deletions cut 3 bases from V and 8 bases from J, with 5 bases between. The V gene's germline CDR1 is WSHSY and CDR2 SAAADI. The CDR3 DNA sequence: TGCGCCAGCAGTGAAGGCTATGAGCAGTTCTTC. This translates into CASSEGYEQFF.

The rearrangement links TRBV7-9 to TRBJ1-1, with no clear D. Germline V CDR1 and CDR2: SEHNR, FQNEAQ (reference sequence). V was clipped by 5 bases and J by 8 bases, with 15 bases between them. This CDR3 has 13 amino acids. CDR3 DNA: TGTGCCAGCAGCCTCCCGTTTCAGGCGGAAGCTTTCTTT. Its translation: CASSLPFQAEAFF.

The rearrangement links TRBV5-4 to TRBJ2-7, with 7 bases lining up with TRBD2. Per the germline V gene, CDR1 is SGHNT and CDR2 is YYREEE (reference sequence). Trimming took 3 bases from V and 2 from J; bases not matched to a gene: 5. The CDR3 runs to 14 residues. This CDR3 reads CASSWGGLTYEQYF. The DNA for the CDR3 is TGTGCCAGCAGCTGGGGGGGACTCACCTACGAGCAGTACTTC.

V usage is TRBV14 and J usage is TRBJ2-7; D uncertain. The CDR3 contains 12 residues. CDR1 and CDR2 from the germline V gene are SGHDN and FVKESK. Trimming removed 1 base from V and 5 bases from J, with 6 bases in between. CDR3 loop: CASSQVYNEQYF. CDR3 coding DNA: TGTGCCAGCAGCCAAGTTTATAACGAGCAGTACTTC.

The genes are TRBV28 and TRBJ2-7; 10 bases fit TRBD2. This CDR3 spans 16 amino acids. In germline, CDR1 is MDHEN, CDR2 SYDVKM. The J segment lost 5 bases and the V segment lost 3 bases, leaving 10 bases of the junction unmatched. CDR3 nucleotides: TGTGCCAGCAGTTTGATCCTAGCGGGAGTGCGGGACGAGCAGTACTTC. This translates into CASSLILAGVRDEQYF.

This clone is a singleton in its sample. The chain couples TRBV7-9 to TRBJ2-5; 7 bases match TRBD1. The CDR3 contains 16 residues. Trimming took 4 bases from V and 2 from J; bases not matched to a gene: 10. In germline, CDR1 is SEHNR, CDR2 FQNEAQ (reference sequence). DNA for the CDR3: TGTGCCAGCAGCTCTACTGACAGGGTGGGTCAAGAGACCCAGTACTTC. This gives the protein CASSSTDRVGQETQYF.

There are a few counts of this clone. This sequence joins TRBV19 and TRBJ1-6, with 7 bases that match TRBD1. Losses at the gene ends were 8 bases for V and 4 bases for J; bases not matched to a gene: 5. Germline CDR1 and CDR2: LNHDA and SQIVND (reference sequence). The CDR3 is made up of 14 amino acids. CDR3 amino acids: CASEDRRYNSPLHF. CDR3 DNA sequence: TGTGCCAGTGAGGACAGGCGGTATAATTCACCCCTCCACTTT.

CDR3 region: CASSVEASGRGNEQFF. The CDR3 DNA is TGTGCCAGCAGCGTAGAGGCTAGCGGGAGGGGGAATGAGCAGTTCTTC. The chain recombines TRBV9 with TRBJ2-1; 12 positions match TRBD2. Germline V gives CDR1 SGDLS, CDR2 YYNGEE. The V gene end was trimmed by 0 bases and the J gene end by 7 bases; junction bases not matched to a gene: 5. The CDR3 runs to 16 residues.

The rearrangement joins TRBV21-1 to TRBJ2-7; the listed D gene, TRBD2, was not tested against the DNA. TRBV21-1 is an annotated pseudogene. This CDR3 is built from 15 residues. For the CDR3, the DNA is TGTGCCAGCAGGACGGGGGGACTAGCGTCCTACGAGCAGTACTTC. As protein: CASRTGGLASYEQYF.

The V call is TRBV28, the J call TRBJ2-5; maybe TRBD2 (7 bases). Trimming pared 7 bases from V and 4 bases from J, leaving 31 bases between. Per the germline V gene, CDR1 is MDHEN and CDR2 is SYDVKM. The CDR3 loop spans 19 amino acids. This CDR3 reads CASTNGKSWASGGGETQYF. CDR3 in DNA: TGTGCCAGCACCAATGGGAAAAGTTGGGCTAGCGGAGGGGGAGAGACCCAGTACTTC.

Here the CDR3 reads CASSLGQLTDTQYF. Here the CDR3 DNA reads TGTGCCAGCAGCTTAGGGCAACTCACAGATACGCAGTATTTT. The chain uses TRBV13 and TRBJ2-3; D gene uncertain. The CDR3 contains 14 residues. CDR1 is PRHDT and CDR2 is FYEKMQ in the germline V gene (reference sequence). V was shortened by 0 bases and J by 2 bases, with 6 bases between the two germline ends.

The genes are TRBV7-2 and TRBJ2-3; D is unclear. Between the trimmed V and J ends, which lost 5 bases and 0 bases, there was a span of 15 bases. The germline V gene has CDR1 SGHTA and CDR2 FQGNSA. CDR3 size: 16 residues. The CDR3 loop reads CASSPGAFSSTDTQYF. DNA of the CDR3: TGTGCCAGCAGCCCCGGCGCTTTCTCTAGCACAGATACGCAGTATTTT.

The chain employs TRBV28 and TRBJ2-7; D is unresolved. The ends were cut back, 8 bases at V and 2 bases at J, with 16 bases in the middle. The CDR3 has 14 amino acids. Germline V gene data show CDR1 as MDHEN and CDR2 as SYDVKM. CDR3 amino acids: CASSDPLSTYEQYF. The CDR3 DNA follows: TGTGCCAGCTCAGATCCCCTATCTACCTACGAGCAGTACTTC. The full variable domain, completed using reference TRBV28 and TRBJ2-7, is DVKVTQSSRYLVKRTGEKVFLECVQDMDHENMFWYRQDPGLGLRLIYFSYDVKMKEKGDIPEGYSVSREKKERFSLILESASTNQTSMYLCASSDPLSTYEQYFGPGTRLTVT.

The chain links TRBV9 to TRBJ2-1; D not certain. The CDR3 is 17 amino acids. V was trimmed by 0 bases and J by 3 bases, leaving 16 bases between them. CDR1 and CDR2 from the germline V gene are SGDLS and YYNGEE. The CDR3 nucleotides are TGTGCCAGCAGCGTAGGGCGGCGTCTAGATAGCTACAATGAGCAGTTCTTC. It encodes CASSVGRRLDSYNEQFF.